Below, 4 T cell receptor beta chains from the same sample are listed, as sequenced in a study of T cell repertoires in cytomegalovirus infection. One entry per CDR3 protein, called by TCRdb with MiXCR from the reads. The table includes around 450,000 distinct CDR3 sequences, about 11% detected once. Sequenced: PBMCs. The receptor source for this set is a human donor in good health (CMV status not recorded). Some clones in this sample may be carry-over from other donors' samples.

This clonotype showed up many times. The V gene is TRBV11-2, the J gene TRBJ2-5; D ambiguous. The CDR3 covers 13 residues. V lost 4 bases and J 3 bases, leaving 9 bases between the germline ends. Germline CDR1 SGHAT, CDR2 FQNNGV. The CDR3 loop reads CASSSEAKETQYF. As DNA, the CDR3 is TGTGCCAGCAGCTCTGAAGCGAAAGAGACCCAGTACTTC.

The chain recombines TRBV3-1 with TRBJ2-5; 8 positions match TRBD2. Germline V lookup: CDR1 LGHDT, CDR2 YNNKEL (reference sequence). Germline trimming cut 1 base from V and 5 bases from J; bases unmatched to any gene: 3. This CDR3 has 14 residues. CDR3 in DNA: TGTGCCAGCAGCCAAGCCCGGACTAGCGAGACCCAGTACTTC. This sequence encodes CASSQARTSETQYF.

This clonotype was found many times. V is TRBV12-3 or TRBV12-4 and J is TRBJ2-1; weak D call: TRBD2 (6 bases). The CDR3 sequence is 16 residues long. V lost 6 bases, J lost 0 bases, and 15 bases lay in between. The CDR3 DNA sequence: TGTGCCAGCAGCCGTCATAGCGGCGTCTCCTACAATGAGCAGTTCTTC. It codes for CASSRHSGVSYNEQFF.

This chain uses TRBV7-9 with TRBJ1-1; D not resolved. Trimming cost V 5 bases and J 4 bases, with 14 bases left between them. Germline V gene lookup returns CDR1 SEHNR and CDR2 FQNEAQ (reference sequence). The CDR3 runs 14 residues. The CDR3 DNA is TGTGCCAGCAGCCATAAAGGAGGAGGCACTGAAGCTTTCTTT. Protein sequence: CASSHKGGGTEAFF.